The clone carrying this T cell receptor (beta chain) was recorded at least ten times. The target antigen is unknown. The germline V gene has CDR1 SGHVS and CDR2 FQNEAQ. The CDR3 has 16 amino acids. V shed 3 bases, J shed 0 bases, and the junction held 4 bases outside the gene matches. Broader study findings: Tumor-infiltrating Treg TCR alpha and beta sequences overlapped most with tumor naive CD4+ T cells, then blood naive. The TCR gene usage of tumor memory CD4+ T cells clustered together with blood and lymph node memory CD4+ cells and with lymph node naive CD4+ cells.

The memory fraction was CD4+CD45RO+CD25- cells. Semi-nested PCR with Nested Universal Primer A followed constant-region reverse priming of full-length variable regions. TCRdb independently ran MiXCR on the 5' RACE reads; one entry per CDR3 protein. The repertoire holds roughly 7,800 distinct CDR3 sequences, with approximately 15% as singletons. Sequencing was carried out using memory CD4+ T cells sorted from blood. Subset meaning: memory CD4+ T cells, CD4+CD45RO+CD25-. This clonotype was sampled from a female donor with breast cancer. The V gene is TRBV7-8, the J gene TRBJ2-5; 10 bases are a match to TRBD2. CDR3 residues: CASSFLSGRDQETQYF. In DNA, the CDR3 is TGTGCCAGCAGCTTCCTCAGCGGGAGGGACCAAGAGACCCAGTACTTC.